This T cell receptor beta chain is from a study of shared clonotypes between healthy human individuals (dated by TCRdb to 2020 to 2022). A note on the overall study: The cohort included a few men and a couple of women between 18 and 49 years of age. Per donor, three plates each were used for CD4 naive and CD4 memory, two for CD8 naive, and one for CD8 memory. To increase sequencing depth and limit assay-specific biases, TCR repertoire library preparation and sequencing were carried out by different laboratories using diverse techniques. Between about 0.94 and 8.9 billion PBMCs per donor were obtained by leukapheresis. To estimate repertoire size and how much clonotype sharing occurs between individuals, the study deeply sequenced the blood TCR repertoires of roughly 5 healthy adults. Points the paper makes about the study in general: Pairwise subsampling indicated that sequencing depth was expected to affect the degree of clonotype sharing among donors. About 5% of naive CD4, 3.5% of naive CD8, approximately 2% of memory CD4, and about 0.4% of memory CD8 clonotypes were shared across a handful of donors. Incomplete sequencing was indicated by rarefaction of sorted-subset datasets, despite the large sequencing depth. Sampling was restricted to blood, and TCR repertoires in tissues likely differ from the TCR repertoires found in blood. Compared with non-shared clonotypes, clonotypes shared by all four sorted-subset donors had higher generation probabilities. The small number of donors limited the genetic and exposure-history diversity represented. Naive subsets generally had larger estimated clonotype richness than memory subsets.

CDR3 length: 14 amino acids, cysteine to phenylalanine. Only the CDR3 portion is preserved as DNA: 42 bases, with reading frame beginning at the first base. From a lookup of the germline V gene (reference sequence), CDR1 and CDR2 are LNHDA and SQIVND. Ends trimmed: V by 3 bases, J by 6 bases; bases unmatched to a gene: 3. Comment on this clone: What antigen it recognizes has not been identified. Base qualities are not at hand, and no much larger clone is one base apart.

The donors were healthy, HIV-negative adults who had no recently reported acute infections or vaccinations. Only Caucasian adults living in Nashville, Tennessee, USA were represented among the donors. CD4+ T cells were enriched through magnetic negative selection, after which naive cells were positively selected on CD45RA and the remaining negative fraction served as the memory subset. Blood was obtained by leukapheresis, after which PBMCs were separated by Ficoll-Histopaque density gradient centrifugation and cryopreserved in liquid nitrogen vapor phase. Analytical flow cytometry was used to check the purity and quantity of each magnetically sorted T cell population. Genomic DNA was isolated from every sorted fraction and measured by UV absorbance on a Nanodrop 2000c. TCR CDR3 regions were amplified from genomic DNA by multiplex PCR using the deep immunoSEQ assay. Extracted genomic DNA from each cell subset was spread evenly across all wells of several immunoSEQ 96-well plates, with each plate serving as a replicate. For sorted subsets, roughly 190 ng of genomic DNA, equivalent to 30,000 or so T cell genomes, went into each replicate PCR. Purified libraries were measured with a Qubit 3.0 fluorometer, size-checked on a Bioanalyzer 2100, and measured again with the KAPA Library Quantification kit. Every immunoSEQ 96-well plate was sequenced on a dedicated single-read 150-cycle Illumina NextSeq 550 flow cell. Concerning the study's data processing: Because the immunoSEQ output included only junctional sequences and no quality scores, the filtering could not be the same as the filtering used for full-length reads. To assign V/J genes and CDR3, sequences were annotated using PyIR, a Python wrapper for IgBLAST v1.9, with IMGT germline references. Reads with weak V/J assignments (E-value above 1e-6), missing CDR3, stop codons, out-of-frame junctions, or ambiguous translated residues were removed. V3J clonotypes were defined by identical inferred V gene, J gene, and CDR3 amino acid sequence. Percentage overlap between repertoires was computed as shared unique clonotypes divided by the size of the smaller repertoire. Three approaches were used to assess repertoire richness: RTK rarefaction, the Chao1 estimator, and Recon v2.1 estimates of unobserved clonotypes. Generation probabilities for all TCRbeta clonotypes obtained by the gDNA method from four donors were computed using OLGA. Imported from immuneACCESS, the table was reduced by TCRdb to in-frame sequences with V and J called. These copies leave out some clones; in studies compared against another copy, an unresolved V gene accounts for under half, and the cause of the remainder is not known. D and trimming were read from the DNA, whereas the V and J calls and clone size are those reported in that table. The sample contains over 2 million clones, roughly 92% of them found a single time. The ten largest make up around 0.4% of the sample.

This clonotype was sampled from a man in his late teens or twenties in good health. Some clones in this sample may be carry-over from other donors' samples. The chain is encoded by TRBV19 joined to TRBJ2-7; 12 junctional bases match TRBD1. Sequenced sample: naive CD4+ T cells from PBMCs. This specimen's cell subset or site label, per the study, means: CD45RA+ positively selected. The CDR3 region: CASSIRDRGPEQYF. The nucleotide sequence is given as TGTGCCAGTAGTATCCGGGACAGGGGGCCCGAGCAGTACTTC.